The clone carrying this TCR beta chain has more than one count but fewer than ten. Antigen: not known. The sample belongs to a study of T-cell memory formation after mild COVID-19. Study outcomes and limitations: Later expanders leaned CD4+, whereas clones that contracted between day 15 and 85 were balanced CD4/CD8.

V gave up 0 bases and J gave up 3 bases; unmatched junction bases: 6. The CDR3 length is 16 residues. CDR1 LGHNA and CDR2 YSLEER come from the germline V gene. TCRdb itself ran the 5' RACE reads through MiXCR, one entry per CDR3 protein. The data show just over 350,000 distinct CDR3 sequences, about an eighth seen once. Sequenced sample: PBMCs or a T cell subset sorted from them (not recorded which). The sequence derives from a man aged 18 to 29 who had mild COVID-19 (a few samples of this study predate the infection). Cell type and time point are not known. The chain couples TRBV4-3 to TRBJ2-3; 7 bases map to TRBD1. The CDR3 loop reads CASSQDPGTETDTQYF. CDR3 DNA sequence: TGCGCCAGCAGCCAAGACCCGGGGACAGAAACAGATACGCAGTATTTT.